The text below deals with one T cell receptor beta chain. This CDR3 contains 15 residues. Trimming removed 4 bases from V and 0 bases from J, with 11 bases in between. In germline, CDR1 is SGDLS, CDR2 YYNGEE. The record originates from a study of blood T cell repertoires in COVID-19. Background on the study: Sources were T cells, B-cell-depleted T cells, or PBMCs; the material itself was cDNA or gDNA.

Authors' methods: Estimation of nucleated cell counts relied on the amplification of reference gene primers. Sequencing was performed with immunoSEQ multiplex PCR; in TCRdb, only in-frame clones are kept and a portion is missing. Clonal size and the V and J genes are those of that table, whereas D and trimming came from the DNA. The table lists a few hundred thousand clones, over 80% of them singletons. Sequenced input: peripheral blood. The rearrangement joins TRBV9 to TRBJ2-1, with TRBD2 as a possible D gene (6 bases). This receptor was identified in a man aged 25 to 40 who had recovered from COVID-19. CDR3 nucleotide sequence: TGTGCCAGCAGCCCGATCGGGAGCTCCTACAATGAGCAGTTCTTC. Amino acids: CASSPIGSSYNEQFF.